This T cell receptor (beta chain) originates from a study of tumor-infiltrating lymphocytes in localized non-small cell lung cancer. Overall study findings and caveats: Different pieces of the same tissue were used for each assay. Immunotypes IM1 and IM2 had similar TCR-derived T-cell fractions.

Only in-frame clones appear in the TCRdb table, and some are missing; sequencing was by immunoSEQ multiplex PCR. The profile shows 10,000 to 15,000 clones, about 82% of them singletons. By share, this clone ranks as medium-sized (0.01 to 0.1%). The antigen is unknown. CDR1 and CDR2 (germline): SGHRS, YFSETQ. Trimming cost V 3 bases and J 5 bases; bases outside gene matches: 13. The CDR3 has 16 residues. The V call is TRBV5-1, the J call TRBJ2-5, with 7 bases identical to TRBD1. Material: uninvolved lung tissue not adjacent to the tumor. The clonotype comes from a human donor with non-small cell lung cancer. CDR3 sequence (DNA): TGCGCCAGCAGCTCGATCCAGGGGGATGCGAGGGAGACCCAGTACTTC. The encoded protein is CASSSIQGDARETQYF. The full variable domain, rest sourced from reference TRBV5-1 and TRBJ2-5, is KAGVTQTPRYLIKTRGQQVTLSCSPISGHRSVSWYQQTPGQGLQFLFEYFSETQRNKGNFPGRFSGRQFSNSRSEMNVSTLELGDSALYLCASSSIQGDARETQYFGPGTRLLVL.